Reported below is one TCR beta chain. Its specificity is not known. Treatment defined: 19 received Ad26.COV2.S at low or high dose, single or two shots; a few received placebo; per-sample allocation not given. Collection of the samples took place on day 63 after the first injection of vaccine or placebo. Produced via immunoSEQ multiplex PCR; TCRdb's table is partial and in-frame only. The table has approximately 400,000 clones, about 85% seen once. The data stem from a study of Ad26.COV2.S vaccination and SARS-CoV-2 variants. Study-wide points: Comparable non-spike TCR breadth was observed in vaccine and placebo recipients.

The CDR3 runs to 14 residues. V was pared by 1 base and J by 2 bases, with 8 bases between. Germline-derived CDR1 and CDR2 are LGHDT and YNNKEL (reference sequence). This TCR derives from a person between 18 and 65 years old who received the Ad26.COV2.S COVID-19 vaccine or a placebo. The chain carries TRBV3-1 (or the pseudogene TRBV3-2) and TRBJ1-2; maybe TRBD1 (5 bases). The material sequenced was peripheral blood, taken in a trial of Ad26.COV2.S vaccine versus placebo. CDR3 amino acids: CASSQAPGNYGYTF. In DNA, the CDR3 is TGTGCCAGCAGCCAAGCTCCAGGGAACTATGGCTACACCTTC.